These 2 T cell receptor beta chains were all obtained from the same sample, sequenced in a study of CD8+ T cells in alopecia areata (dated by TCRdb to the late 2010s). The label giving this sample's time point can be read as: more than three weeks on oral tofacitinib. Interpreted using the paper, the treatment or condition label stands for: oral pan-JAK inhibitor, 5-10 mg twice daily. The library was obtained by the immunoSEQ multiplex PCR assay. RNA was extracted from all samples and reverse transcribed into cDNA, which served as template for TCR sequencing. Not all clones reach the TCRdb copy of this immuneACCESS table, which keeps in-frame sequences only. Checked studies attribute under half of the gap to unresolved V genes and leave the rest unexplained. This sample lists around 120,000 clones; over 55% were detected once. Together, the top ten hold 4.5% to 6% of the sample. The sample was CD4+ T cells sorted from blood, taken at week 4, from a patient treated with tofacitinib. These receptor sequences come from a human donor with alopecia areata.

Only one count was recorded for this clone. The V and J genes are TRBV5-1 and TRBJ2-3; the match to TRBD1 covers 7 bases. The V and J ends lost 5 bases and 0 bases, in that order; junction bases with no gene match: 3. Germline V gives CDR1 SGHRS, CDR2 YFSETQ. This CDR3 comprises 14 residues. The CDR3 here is CASRTGTSTDTQYF. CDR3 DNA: TGCGCCAGCAGGACAGGGACCAGCACAGATACGCAGTATTTT. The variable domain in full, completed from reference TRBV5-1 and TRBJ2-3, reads KAGVTQTPRYLIKTRGQQVTLSCSPISGHRSVSWYQQTPGQGLQFLFEYFSETQRNKGNFPGRFSGRQFSNSRSEMNVSTLELGDSALYLCASRTGTSTDTQYFGPGTRLTVL.

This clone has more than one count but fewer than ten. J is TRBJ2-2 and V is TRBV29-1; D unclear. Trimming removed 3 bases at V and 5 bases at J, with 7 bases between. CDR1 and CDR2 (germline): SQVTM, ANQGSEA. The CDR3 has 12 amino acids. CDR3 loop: CSVEDLTGELFF. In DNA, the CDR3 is TGCAGCGTTGAGGATCTAACCGGGGAGCTGTTTTTT.